This is a list of T cell receptor beta chains from one sample in a study of T-cell reconstitution after alpha-beta-depleted transplantation in children. TCRdb fed the PCR reads into MiXCR, producing one record per CDR3 protein. Counted here are 780,000 or so distinct CDR3 sequences, less than 20% occurring once; the ten biggest clones make up approximately 4.5%. The specimen comprised PBMCs, mostly from graft donor cells, sampled 360 days after TCRalphabeta/CD19-depleted stem cell transplant. Source of these receptors: a male patient between 5 and 17 years old who had a stem cell transplant for acute lymphoblastic leukemia, so the T cells may come from the graft donor. The CDR3 runs from the conserved cysteine through the conserved F or W. The D gene is left open where the match is weak. Clone size, where shown, is once, few, many, or a class for clones that have expanded.

J gene: TRBJ2-5; V gene: TRBV29-1; clone size: NA; D gene: NA; CDR3 protein: CSVEVHGEGETQYF; CDR3 DNA: TGCAGCGTTGAAGTTCATGGGGAAGGGGAGACCCAGTACTTC
J gene: TRBJ2-1; V gene: TRBV20-1; clone size: NA; D gene: TRBD2; CDR3 protein: CSASPDWTSGSNEQFF; CDR3 DNA: TGCAGTGCTAGTCCTGACTGGACTAGCGGGAGCAATGAGCAGTTCTTC
J gene: TRBJ2-7; V gene: TRBV2; clone size: NA; D gene: NA; CDR3 protein: CASSEGRTPYEQYF; CDR3 DNA: TGTGCCAGCAGTGAGGGCAGAACACCCTACGAGCAGTACTTC
J gene: TRBJ1-1; V gene: TRBV5-1; clone size: few; D gene: TRBD1; CDR3 protein: CASSPRDRAVVVDTEAFF; CDR3 DNA: TGCGCCAGCAGCCCACGGGACAGGGCCGTGGTTGTGGACACTGAAGCTTTCTTT
J gene: TRBJ2-7; V gene: TRBV11-1; clone size: few; D gene: TRBD2; CDR3 protein: CASSYQRLAGITYEQYF; CDR3 DNA: TGTGCCAGCAGCTACCAGCGACTAGCGGGAATAACCTACGAGCAGTACTTC
J gene: TRBJ2-7; V gene: TRBV9; clone size: NA; D gene: NA; CDR3 protein: CASSRDSRSYEQYF; CDR3 DNA: TGTGCCAGCAGCCGGGACTCCCGCTCCTACGAGCAGTACTTC
J gene: TRBJ2-2; V gene: TRBV9; clone size: few; D gene: NA; CDR3 protein: CASSVVPGSNTGELFF; CDR3 DNA: TGTGCCAGCAGCGTAGTACCAGGGTCGAACACCGGGGAGCTGTTTTTT
J gene: TRBJ1-5; V gene: TRBV18; clone size: once; D gene: NA; CDR3 protein: CASSPIMDRNQPQHF; CDR3 DNA: TGTGCCAGCTCACCAATTATGGACCGCAATCAGCCCCAGCATTTT
J gene: TRBJ1-1; V gene: TRBV9; clone size: NA; D gene: NA; CDR3 protein: CASSVHWGAEAFF; CDR3 DNA: TGTGCCAGCAGCGTCCACTGGGGCGCTGAAGCTTTCTTT
J gene: TRBJ2-7; V gene: TRBV20-1; clone size: NA; D gene: NA; CDR3 protein: CSARTQGTGQYYEQYF; CDR3 DNA: TGCAGTGCTAGGACCCAGGGTACAGGGCAATACTACGAGCAGTACTTC
J gene: TRBJ2-2; V gene: TRBV6-1; clone size: NA; D gene: TRBD1; CDR3 protein: CASSPETGSDTGELFF; CDR3 DNA: TGTGCCAGCAGTCCCGAGACAGGGTCGGACACCGGGGAGCTGTTTTTT
J gene: TRBJ2-3; V gene: TRBV7-6; clone size: few; D gene: TRBD2; CDR3 protein: CASSFRGLAGGDTQYF; CDR3 DNA: TGTGCCAGCAGCTTTCGCGGACTAGCGGGAGGAGATACGCAGTATTTT